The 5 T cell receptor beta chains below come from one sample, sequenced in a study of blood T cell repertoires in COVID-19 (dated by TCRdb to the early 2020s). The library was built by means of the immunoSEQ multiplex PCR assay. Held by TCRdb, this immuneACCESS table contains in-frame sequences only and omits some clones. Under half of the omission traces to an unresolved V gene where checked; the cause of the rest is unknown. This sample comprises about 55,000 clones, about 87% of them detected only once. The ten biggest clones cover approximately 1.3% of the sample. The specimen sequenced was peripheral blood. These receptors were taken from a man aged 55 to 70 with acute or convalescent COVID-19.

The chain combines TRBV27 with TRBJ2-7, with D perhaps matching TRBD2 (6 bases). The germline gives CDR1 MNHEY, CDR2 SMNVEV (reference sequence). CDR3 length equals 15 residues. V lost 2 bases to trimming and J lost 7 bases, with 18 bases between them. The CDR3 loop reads CASSLTEATAGEQYF. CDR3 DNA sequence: TGTGCCAGCAGTTTAACCGAAGCTACGGCGGGGGAGCAGTACTTC.

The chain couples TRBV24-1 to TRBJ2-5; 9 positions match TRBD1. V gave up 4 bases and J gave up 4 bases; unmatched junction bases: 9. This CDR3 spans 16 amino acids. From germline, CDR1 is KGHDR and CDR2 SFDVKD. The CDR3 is CATSEPGQGLGETQYF. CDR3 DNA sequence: TGTGCCACCAGTGAACCAGGACAGGGGTTGGGAGAGACCCAGTACTTC.

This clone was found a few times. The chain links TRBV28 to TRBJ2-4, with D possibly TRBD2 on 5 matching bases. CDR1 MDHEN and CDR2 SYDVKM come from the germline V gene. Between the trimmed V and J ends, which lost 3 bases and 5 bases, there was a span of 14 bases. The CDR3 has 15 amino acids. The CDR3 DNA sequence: TGTGCCAGCAGTTTCGGTCAGGACTGGGAAAACATTCAGTACTTC. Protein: CASSFGQDWENIQYF.

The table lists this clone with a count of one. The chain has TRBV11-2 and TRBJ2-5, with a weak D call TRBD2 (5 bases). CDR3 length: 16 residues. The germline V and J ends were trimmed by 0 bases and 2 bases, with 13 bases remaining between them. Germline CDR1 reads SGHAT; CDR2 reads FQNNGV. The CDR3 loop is CASSLDRGTRQETQYF. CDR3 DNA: TGTGCCAGCAGCTTAGATCGAGGTACTAGACAAGAGACCCAGTACTTC.

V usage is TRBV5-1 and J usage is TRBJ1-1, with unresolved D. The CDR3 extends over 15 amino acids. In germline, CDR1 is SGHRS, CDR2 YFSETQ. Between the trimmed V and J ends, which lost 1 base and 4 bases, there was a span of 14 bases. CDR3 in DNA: TGCGCCAGCAGCTTGAGGGAGGGTCGTGGCACTGAAGCTTTCTTT. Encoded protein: CASSLREGRGTEAFF. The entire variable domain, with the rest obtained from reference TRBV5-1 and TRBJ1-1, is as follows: KAGVTQTPRYLIKTRGQQVTLSCSPISGHRSVSWYQQTPGQGLQFLFEYFSETQRNKGNFPGRFSGRQFSNSRSEMNVSTLELGDSALYLCASSLREGRGTEAFFGQGTRLTVV.